These 30 T cell receptor beta chains originate from one sample sequenced in a study of blood T cell repertoires in COVID-19. Profiled with immunoSEQ multiplex PCR; TCRdb holds only in-frame clones, not every one. The sample includes about 140,000 clones, about three quarters of them seen just once. Sequenced input: peripheral blood. The receptor set was obtained from a woman aged 80 or over with active or convalescent COVID-19.

The chain employs TRBV29-1 and TRBJ2-3, with 12 nucleotides matching TRBD1. CDR3 length: 15 residues. Germline values: CDR1 SQVTM, CDR2 ANQGSEA. J was trimmed by 3 bases and V by 4 bases; bases with no gene match: 5. CDR3 in DNA: TGCAGCGTTGGGGGGACAGGGGGCGTTACAGATACGCAGTATTTT. Amino acids: CSVGGTGGVTDTQYF.

Details on this clone: Additional DNA sequences in this sample encode the identical CDR3. V is TRBV7-2 and J is TRBJ1-3, with 10 bases identical to TRBD1. Germline V CDR1 and CDR2: SGHTA, FQGNSA. The CDR3 has 15 residues. The ends lost 5 bases at V and 4 bases at J; junction bases unmatched: 5. The CDR3 DNA reads as TGTGCCAGCAGCACCGACAGGGGGCCGGGAAACACCATATATTTT. Its protein is CASSTDRGPGNTIYF.

This chain links TRBV2 with TRBJ2-5; no definite D call. CDR3 length: 14 amino acids. With 6 bases removed from V and 2 bases from J, the gap between germline ends came to 13 bases. CDR1 SNHLY and CDR2 FYNNEI come from the germline V gene. The CDR3 bases are TGTGCCAGCAGCGAAATACACCGACAAGAGACCCAGTACTTC. This gives the protein CASSEIHRQETQYF. Variable domain in full (rest from reference TRBV2 and TRBJ2-5): EPEVTQTPSHQVTQMGQEVILRCVPISNHLYFYWYRQILGQKVEFLVSFYNNEISEKSEIFDDQFSVERPDGSNFTLKIRSTKLEDSAMYFCASSEIHRQETQYFGPGTRLLVL.

This clone was counted ten times or more. In DNA, the CDR3 is TGTGCCAGCAGCACGTGGACTAGCGGGGGCACAGATACGCAGTATTTT. Translating gives CASSTWTSGGTDTQYF. The V gene is TRBV11-2, the J gene TRBJ2-3, with TRBD2 matching 12 bases. With V trimmed by 5 bases and J by 1 base, 4 bases remained unmatched. The CDR3 runs 16 residues. Germline V CDR1 and CDR2: SGHAT, FQNNGV.

The chain links TRBV2 to TRBJ1-1; 10 bases match TRBD1. The CDR3 is made up of 15 amino acids. Per the germline V gene, CDR1 is SNHLY and CDR2 is FYNNEI. Germline trimming cut 6 bases from V and 0 bases from J; bases unmatched to any gene: 4. CDR3 sequence (DNA): TGTGCCAGCAGGGACAGGGGGTTGATGAACACTGAAGCTTTCTTT. This codes for CASRDRGLMNTEAFF.

The V gene is TRBV7-2, the J gene TRBJ2-3; the match to TRBD2 covers 8 bases. Per the germline V gene, CDR1 is SGHTA and CDR2 is FQGNSA. V was pared by 0 bases and J by 1 base, with 3 bases of the junction left unmatched. The CDR3 sequence is 16 residues long. The CDR3 here is CASSLALAGGTDTQYF. The CDR3 nucleotides are TGTGCCAGCAGCTTAGCCCTAGCGGGCGGCACAGATACGCAGTATTTT.

The V and J genes are TRBV4-1 and TRBJ1-4; D possibly corresponds to TRBD1 (6 bases). CDR1 is MGHRA and CDR2 is YSYEKL in the germline V gene. CDR3 size: 16 residues. The germline V and J ends were trimmed by 4 bases and 8 bases, with 20 bases remaining between them. The CDR3 reads CASSPRVGGYGEKLFF. The DNA for the CDR3 is TGCGCCAGCAGCCCAAGAGTTGGGGGCTATGGGGAAAAACTGTTTTTT.

The chain joins TRBV30 to TRBJ1-4, with 7 bases matching TRBD1. CDR1 GTSNPN and CDR2 SVGIG come from the germline V gene (reference sequence). The CDR3 runs to 15 residues. The V segment lost 6 bases and the J segment 7 bases; nucleotides outside the gene matches: 14. CDR3 region: CACDQGGIRGEKLFF. CDR3 bases: TGTGCCTGTGATCAGGGGGGAATTCGAGGTGAAAAACTGTTTTTT.

This rearrangement joins TRBV5-5 to TRBJ1-1; the match to TRBD1 covers 11 bases. The junction had 7 bases not matched to a gene; V was cut back by 2 bases and J by 4 bases. Looked up from germline, CDR1 is SGHKS and CDR2 is YYEKEE (reference sequence). The CDR3 loop spans 16 amino acids. The CDR3 spells CASSFGRGTGGTEAFF. In nucleotides, the CDR3 is TGTGCCAGCAGCTTTGGGAGGGGGACAGGGGGCACTGAAGCTTTCTTT.

This chain links TRBV19 with TRBJ2-1; TRBD2 agrees at 7 bases. CDR1 and CDR2 (germline): LNHDA, SQIVND (reference sequence). Losses at the gene ends were 4 bases for V and 3 bases for J; bases not matched to a gene: 3. This CDR3 is 14 amino acids long. CDR3 in DNA: TGTGCCAGTAGTACTAGCGGCTACTACAATGAGCAGTTCTTC. Translation gives CASSTSGYYNEQFF.

The chain is built from TRBV28 and TRBJ1-6; 7 positions agree with TRBD1. Germline CDR1 is MDHEN and CDR2 is SYDVKM. With V trimmed by 2 bases and J by 5 bases, 6 bases remained unmatched. The CDR3 is made up of 16 amino acids. CDR3 protein: CASSLVSTGNNSPLHF. CDR3 in DNA: TGTGCCAGCAGTTTAGTTTCGACAGGGAATAATTCACCCCTCCACTTT.

CDR3 in amino acids: CASSIRQGDEQFF. The CDR3 nucleotides read TGTGCCAGTAGTATACGACAGGGGGATGAGCAGTTCTTC. V and J are TRBV19 and TRBJ2-1, with 9 bases that match TRBD1. V shed 2 bases and J 8 bases; nucleotides not matched to a gene: 1. CDR3 length: 13 residues. CDR1 is LNHDA and CDR2 is SQIVND in the germline V gene (reference sequence).

This clone was counted a few times. The rearrangement uses TRBV2 and TRBJ1-2; possibly TRBD1 for D (5 bases). V lost 5 bases and J 7 bases, leaving 17 bases between the germline ends. The CDR3 spans 14 residues. The germline V gene encodes CDR1 SNHLY and CDR2 FYNNEI. CDR3 loop: CASSPSWDFRGYTF. In DNA form, the CDR3 reads TGTGCCAGCAGTCCGTCCTGGGACTTTCGTGGCTACACCTTC.

A single count supports this clone. The CDR3: CASSLVGTENTEAFF. The DNA for the CDR3 is TGTGCCAGCAGCTTAGTCGGGACAGAGAACACTGAAGCTTTCTTT. The gene calls are TRBV7-3 and TRBJ1-1; 7 bases map to TRBD1. The CDR3 covers 15 residues. V shed 2 bases, J shed 1 base, and the junction held 4 bases outside the gene matches. Germline-derived CDR1 and CDR2 are SGHTA and FQGTGA.

This sequence joins TRBV13 and TRBJ2-5; TRBD2 matches 9 bases. The CDR3 has 17 amino acids. Germline CDR1 PRHDT, CDR2 FYEKMQ (reference sequence). With 2 bases clipped from V and 5 bases from J, the junction kept 12 bases outside the gene matches. CDR3: CASSLQSVAGGRETQYF. The CDR3 nucleotides read TGTGCCAGCAGCTTACAATCCGTCGCGGGGGGGCGCGAGACCCAGTACTTC.

This clone has only a few counts. The rearrangement joins TRBV19 to TRBJ1-5; 7 nucleotides agree with TRBD1. V shed 7 bases and J 1 base; nucleotides not matched to a gene: 4. The CDR3 consists of 14 residues. Germline assignment: CDR1 LNHDA and CDR2 SQIVND (reference sequence). Here the CDR3 DNA reads TGTGCCAGTACCCACAGGGGAAGCAATCAGCCCCAGCATTTT. It specifies CASTHRGSNQPQHF.

The rearrangement uses TRBV7-2 and TRBJ1-1; 7 bases fit TRBD1. The CDR3 is 15 residues long. After removal of 1 base from V and 6 bases from J, the junction contained 8 bases not matched to a gene. The V gene's germline CDR1 is SGHTA and CDR2 FQGNSA. CDR3 residues: CASSLGDREVPEAFF. CDR3 DNA sequence: TGTGCCAGCAGCTTAGGTGACAGGGAAGTACCTGAAGCTTTCTTT. Complete variable domain (other parts from reference TRBV7-2 and TRBJ1-1): GAGVSQSPSNKVTEKGKDVELRCDPISGHTALYWYRQSLGQGLEFLIYFQGNSAPDKSGLPSDRFSAERTGGSVSTLTIQRTQQEDSAVYLCASSLGDREVPEAFFGQGTRLTVV.

This clone was found once. J is TRBJ1-1 and V is TRBV6-5, with 7 nucleotides matching TRBD1. Losses at the gene ends were 5 bases for V and 7 bases for J; bases not matched to a gene: 7. The CDR3 is 13 amino acids. Per germline, CDR1 MNHEY and CDR2 SVGAGI. This CDR3 reads CASSKTGSGEAFF. DNA for the CDR3: TGTGCCAGCAGTAAGACAGGGAGTGGTGAAGCTTTCTTT.

This clone was detected once. V usage is TRBV7-3 and J usage is TRBJ1-1; D gene uncertain. The V gene lost 10 bases and the J gene lost 2 bases, with 11 bases spanning the gap. Germline assignment: CDR1 SGHTA and CDR2 FQGTGA. The CDR3 is 12 amino acids. CDR3 DNA sequence: TGTGCCACAAAGGGAGGAAACACTGAAGCTTTCTTT. As protein: CATKGGNTEAFF.

This chain joins TRBV2 and TRBJ2-4, with 8 bases lining up with TRBD1. Germline CDR1 and CDR2: SNHLY and FYNNEI. CDR3 length: 15 amino acids. V lost 8 bases to trimming and J lost 0 bases; unmatched junction nucleotides: 6. CDR3 protein: CASGQGGIAKNIQYF. CDR3 DNA sequence: TGTGCCAGCGGACAGGGAGGAATAGCCAAAAACATTCAGTACTTC.

The CDR3 loop reads CAISEWGEYGYTF. CDR3 bases: TGTGCCATCAGTGAGTGGGGGGAGTATGGCTACACCTTC. The chain carries TRBV10-3 and TRBJ1-2; D might be TRBD1 (5 bases). This CDR3 has 13 amino acids. Deletions cut 1 base from V and 5 bases from J, with 8 bases between. Germline V gene lookup returns CDR1 ENHRY and CDR2 SYGVKD.

This chain links TRBV2 with TRBJ2-7; 9 bases align to TRBD2. The CDR3 contains 13 residues. Per germline, CDR1 SNHLY and CDR2 FYNNEI. Germline trimming cut 7 bases from V and 2 bases from J; bases unmatched to any gene: 3. This CDR3 is CASTSGGTYEQYF. CDR3 DNA sequence: TGTGCCAGCACGAGCGGGGGGACCTACGAGCAGTACTTC.

The chain combines TRBV6-2 or TRBV6-3 with TRBJ2-1; 9 nucleotides match TRBD2. CDR1 and CDR2 from the germline V gene are MNHEY and SVGEGT. With V trimmed by 5 bases and J by 4 bases, 12 bases remained unmatched. The CDR3 covers 17 residues. The CDR3 DNA follows: TGTGCCAGCAGTGTGAATGGTGCGGGGGGGTTTTACAATGAGCAGTTCTTC. It translates to CASSVNGAGGFYNEQFF.

This clone was picked up a small number of times. The chain is built from TRBV7-9 and TRBJ1-4, with D perhaps matching TRBD1 (5 bases). Looked up from germline, CDR1 is SEHNR and CDR2 is FQNEAQ (reference sequence). The CDR3 sequence is 13 residues long. Trimming cost V 5 bases and J 11 bases, with 15 bases left between them. The CDR3 loop reads CASSPQGGRKLFF. The CDR3 DNA sequence: TGTGCCAGCAGCCCCCAGGGAGGGCGGAAACTGTTTTTT.

V usage is TRBV21-1 and J usage is TRBJ1-6; TRBD1, as called in the table, went unchecked against the DNA. TRBV21-1 is termed a pseudogene. CDR3 size: 18 residues. CDR3 nucleotide sequence: TGTGCCAGCAGCAAACGTCCAGGGATCAGCTCCTATAATTCACCCCTCCACTTT. This codes for CASSKRPGISSYNSPLHF.

In its sample, this clone was seen many times. This chain joins TRBV19 and TRBJ2-7; TRBD1 aligns across 7 bases. Trimming removed 5 bases from V and 7 bases from J; junction bases left unmatched: 11. The CDR3 is 14 amino acids. Germline CDR1 reads LNHDA; CDR2 reads SQIVND (reference sequence). The CDR3 spells CASSGPGQPYEQYF. CDR3 sequence (DNA): TGTGCCAGTAGTGGTCCGGGACAGCCGTATGAGCAGTACTTC. The variable domain in full, completed from reference TRBV19 and TRBJ2-7, reads DGGITQSPKYLFRKEGQNVTLSCEQNLNHDAMYWYRQDPGQGLRLIYYSQIVNDFQKGDIAEGYSVSREKKESFPLTVTSAQKNPTAFYLCASSGPGQPYEQYFGPGTRLTVT.

The V gene is TRBV25-1, the J gene TRBJ2-1; a weak D match, TRBD1 (6 bases). This CDR3 spans 15 amino acids. CDR1 MGHDK and CDR2 SYGVNS come from the germline V gene. V was trimmed by 4 bases and J by 4 bases, leaving 14 bases between them. For the CDR3, the DNA is TGTGCCAGCAGTGTTCAGGGGCGGCCGTACAATGAGCAGTTCTTC. This gives the protein CASSVQGRPYNEQFF.

The chain carries TRBV18 and TRBJ2-2; D unclear. CDR3 length: 14 amino acids. Trimming took off 5 bases at V and 2 bases at J, with 9 bases between the two ends. Looked up from germline, CDR1 is KGHSH and CDR2 is LQKENI. For the CDR3, the DNA is TGTGCCAGCTCAAGTTCTACTAACACCGGGGAGCTGTTTTTT. Translation: CASSSSTNTGELFF.

Only a few counts were recorded for this clone. The chain recombines TRBV12-5 with TRBJ1-4; 7 bases agree with TRBD1. From germline, CDR1 is LGHNT and CDR2 FRNRAP. V dropped 5 bases and J dropped 0; count of bases not matched to a gene: 3. The CDR3 is 15 amino acids. The CDR3: CASGQGDPTNEKLFF. In DNA form, the CDR3 reads TGTGCTAGTGGTCAGGGGGATCCAACTAATGAAAAACTGTTTTTT.

The chain couples TRBV6-5 to TRBJ1-5; 11 bases line up with TRBD1. This CDR3 contains 15 residues. Germline values: CDR1 MNHEY, CDR2 SVGAGI. The V gene end was trimmed by 4 bases and the J gene end by 7 bases; junction bases not matched to a gene: 6. CDR3 sequence: CASSSRTGGDQPQHF. The CDR3 coding sequence is TGTGCCAGCAGTTCCCGGACAGGGGGCGACCAGCCCCAGCATTTT.